The rows below give T cell receptor beta chains drawn from one sample of a study of T cell responses to AZD1222 COVID-19 vaccine. Using immunoSEQ multiplex PCR, the repertoire was profiled, and TCRdb retains in-frame clones only, with some absent. The sample consists of 140,000 or so clones, 88% of them appearing once. The starting material was peripheral blood, obtained 28 days after the second dose of the MenACWY control vaccine. These receptors were obtained from an adult who received the MenACWY meningococcal vaccine as a control. Both conserved end residues are part of each CDR3. Each record gives: V gene, J gene, clone size, D gene, CDR3 DNA, CDR3 protein. A D gene is named only where the DNA matches it firmly. Not every row has a clone size; where given, it reads once, few, many or a size class.

V gene: TRBV19; J gene: TRBJ1-2; clone size: -; D gene: TRBD1; CDR3 DNA: TGTGCCAGTAGTATAGAGCGGACAGGGGTTAATGGCTACACCTTC; CDR3 protein: CASSIERTGVNGYTF
V gene: TRBV10-3; J gene: TRBJ2-1; clone size: few; D gene: -; CDR3 DNA: TGTGCCATCAGAAGACAGGCAACCCATGGGGATGAGCAGTTCTTC; CDR3 protein: CAIRRQATHGDEQFF
V gene: TRBV27; J gene: TRBJ1-4; clone size: -; D gene: -; CDR3 DNA: TGTGCCAGCAGTTTATCCGGGGGGGTTGAGGAAAAACTGTTTTTT; CDR3 protein: CASSLSGGVEEKLFF
V gene: TRBV7-3; J gene: TRBJ2-7; clone size: -; D gene: TRBD2; CDR3 DNA: TGTGCCAGCAGCTGGGGGAGGGCATATCCCTACGAGCAGTACTTC; CDR3 protein: CASSWGRAYPYEQYF
V gene: TRBV21-1; J gene: TRBJ1-2; clone size: -; D gene: -; CDR3 DNA: TGTGCCAGCAGCAAAGCGGACAGAGCAGGTGGCTACACCTTC; CDR3 protein: CASSKADRAGGYTF
V gene: TRBV19; J gene: TRBJ1-2; clone size: -; D gene: -; CDR3 DNA: TGTGCCAGTAGCTTCGAGGGTCGCGGCTACACCTTC; CDR3 protein: CASSFEGRGYTF
V gene: TRBV3-1/TRBV3-2; J gene: TRBJ1-2; clone size: -; D gene: TRBD1; CDR3 DNA: TGTGCCAGCAGCCAAGAGAGCAGGGGGCGATATGGCTACACCTTC; CDR3 protein: CASSQESRGRYGYTF
V gene: TRBV7-8; J gene: TRBJ2-1; clone size: -; D gene: TRBD1; CDR3 DNA: TGTGCCAGCAGCTCTGATCGCGGACAGGACTACAATGAGCAGTTCTTC; CDR3 protein: CASSSDRGQDYNEQFF
V gene: TRBV11-3; J gene: TRBJ1-6; clone size: few; D gene: -; CDR3 DNA: TGTGCCAGCAGTCCCCCGGGTCGGCATTCACCCCTCCACTTT; CDR3 protein: CASSPPGRHSPLHF
V gene: TRBV3-1/TRBV3-2; J gene: TRBJ1-2; clone size: -; D gene: TRBD1; CDR3 DNA: TGTGCCAGCAGTCACGGGGGCAGGGGGCCCCATGGCTACACCTTC; CDR3 protein: CASSHGGRGPHGYTF
V gene: TRBV7-2; J gene: TRBJ2-2; clone size: -; D gene: TRBD2; CDR3 DNA: TGTGCCAGCAGCCTTAGCGGGGGGGCTTACACCGGGGAGCTGTTTTTT; CDR3 protein: CASSLSGGAYTGELFF
V gene: TRBV4-3; J gene: TRBJ2-3; clone size: -; D gene: -; CDR3 DNA: TGCGCCAGCAGCAACATAGATACGCAGTATTTT; CDR3 protein: CASSNIDTQYF
V gene: TRBV14; J gene: TRBJ2-2; clone size: -; D gene: -; CDR3 DNA: TGTGCCAGCAGCCAAGATTACGGCAGGGCCGGGGAGCTGTTTTTT; CDR3 protein: CASSQDYGRAGELFF
V gene: TRBV6-5; J gene: TRBJ1-4; clone size: -; D gene: -; CDR3 DNA: TGTGCCAGCACTCGAACCGGGGCAACTAATGAAAAACTGTTTTTT; CDR3 protein: CASTRTGATNEKLFF
V gene: TRBV11-2; J gene: TRBJ1-6; clone size: -; D gene: TRBD1; CDR3 DNA: TGTGCCAGCAGCTTAGGACAGGGGGCTAATTCACCCCTCCACTTT; CDR3 protein: CASSLGQGANSPLHF
V gene: TRBV4-1; J gene: TRBJ1-1; clone size: -; D gene: TRBD1; CDR3 DNA: TGCGCCAGCAGGCGGGGACAGGCGATGAACACTGAAGCTTTCTTT; CDR3 protein: CASRRGQAMNTEAFF
V gene: TRBV19; J gene: TRBJ2-3; clone size: -; D gene: TRBD1; CDR3 DNA: TGTGCCAGTAGTCGGGACAGGGGTCTTACTTCCACAGATACGCAGTATTTT; CDR3 protein: CASSRDRGLTSTDTQYF
V gene: TRBV27; J gene: TRBJ2-7; clone size: -; D gene: TRBD1; CDR3 DNA: TGTGCCAGCAGTTTTGTCAGGGGGTCAGGCGAGCAGTACTTC; CDR3 protein: CASSFVRGSGEQYF
V gene: TRBV5-1; J gene: TRBJ2-3; clone size: once; D gene: TRBD2; CDR3 DNA: TGCGCCAGCAGCCTCCTAGCGGGGGGCCCCACAGATACGCAGTATTTT; CDR3 protein: CASSLLAGGPTDTQYF
V gene: TRBV13; J gene: TRBJ1-1; clone size: -; D gene: TRBD1; CDR3 DNA: TGTGCCAGCAGCCGAGGACAGGGGAACACTGAAGCTTTCTTT; CDR3 protein: CASSRGQGNTEAFF
V gene: TRBV6-6; J gene: TRBJ1-1; clone size: -; D gene: -; CDR3 DNA: TGTGCCAGCAACTTGAACACTGAAGCTTTCTTT; CDR3 protein: CASNLNTEAFF
V gene: TRBV6-1; J gene: TRBJ1-2; clone size: -; D gene: TRBD1; CDR3 DNA: TGTGCCAGCAGTGTTCGGACAGGGGGCTTTTATAACTATGGCTACACCTTC; CDR3 protein: CASSVRTGGFYNYGYTF
V gene: TRBV27; J gene: TRBJ1-5; clone size: -; D gene: -; CDR3 DNA: TGTGCCAGCAGTTTAGGGAGAGGTCAGCCCCAGCATTTT; CDR3 protein: CASSLGRGQPQHF
V gene: TRBV27; J gene: TRBJ1-6; clone size: -; D gene: -; CDR3 DNA: TGTGCCAGCACAGAATCGTATGGCTATAATTCACCCCTCCACTTT; CDR3 protein: CASTESYGYNSPLHF
V gene: TRBV24-1; J gene: TRBJ2-5; clone size: few; D gene: TRBD2; CDR3 DNA: TGTGCCACCAGTGATATAGCGGGGGGTCAAGAGACCCAGTACTTC; CDR3 protein: CATSDIAGGQETQYF
V gene: TRBV7-8; J gene: TRBJ1-1; clone size: -; D gene: -; CDR3 DNA: TGTGCCAGCAGCTTATTCGCCCTACCTCAGGGCAACGGGGCTTTCTTT; CDR3 protein: CASSLFALPQGNGAFF
V gene: TRBV5-6; J gene: TRBJ1-5; clone size: -; D gene: TRBD1; CDR3 DNA: TGTGCCAGCAGCCCCGGGACAGGGGGTCGGGCACACCAGCATTTT; CDR3 protein: CASSPGTGGRAHQHF
V gene: TRBV30; J gene: TRBJ1-2; clone size: -; D gene: TRBD1; CDR3 DNA: TGTGCCTGGCAGGACAGGGGTGGGGGCTACACCTTC; CDR3 protein: CAWQDRGGGYTF
V gene: TRBV5-1; J gene: TRBJ1-6; clone size: few; D gene: TRBD1; CDR3 DNA: TGCGCCAGCAGCTCGAAGACAGGGGGCGAATCACCCCTCCACTTT; CDR3 protein: CASSSKTGGESPLHF
V gene: TRBV30; J gene: TRBJ2-3; clone size: -; D gene: TRBD2; CDR3 DNA: TGTGCCAGATCTAGCGGATCGACAGATACGCAGTATTTT; CDR3 protein: CARSSGSTDTQYF
V gene: TRBV21-1; J gene: TRBJ1-5; clone size: once; D gene: -; CDR3 DNA: TGTGCCAGCGGCTCGCCGGACAGCCACAATCAGCCCCAGCATTTT; CDR3 protein: CASGSPDSHNQPQHF
V gene: TRBV28; J gene: TRBJ1-2; clone size: -; D gene: TRBD1; CDR3 DNA: TGTGCCAGCAGCTCCCCGACAGGGTGGAACTATGGCTACACCTTC; CDR3 protein: CASSSPTGWNYGYTF
V gene: TRBV18; J gene: TRBJ2-2; clone size: -; D gene: -; CDR3 DNA: TGTGCCAGCTCACCACAGGCGACCGGGGAGCTGTTTTTT; CDR3 protein: CASSPQATGELFF
V gene: TRBV6-2/TRBV6-3; J gene: TRBJ2-7; clone size: -; D gene: -; CDR3 DNA: TGTGCCAGCAGTTATGGAACAAGCGGAAACTCCTACGAGCAGTACTTC; CDR3 protein: CASSYGTSGNSYEQYF